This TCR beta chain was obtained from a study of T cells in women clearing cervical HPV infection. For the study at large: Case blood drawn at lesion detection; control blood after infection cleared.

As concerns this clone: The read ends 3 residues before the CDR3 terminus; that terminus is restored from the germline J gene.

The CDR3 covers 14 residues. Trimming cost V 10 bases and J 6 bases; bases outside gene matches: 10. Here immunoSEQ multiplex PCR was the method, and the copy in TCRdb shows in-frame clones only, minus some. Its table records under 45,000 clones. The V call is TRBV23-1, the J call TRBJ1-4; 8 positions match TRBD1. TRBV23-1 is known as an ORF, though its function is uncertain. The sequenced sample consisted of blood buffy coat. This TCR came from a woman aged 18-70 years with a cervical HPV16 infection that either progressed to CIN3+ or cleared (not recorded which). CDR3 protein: CANSKQGVDEKLFF. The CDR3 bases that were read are TGCGCCAACTCGAAACAGGGGGTGGATGAAAAA.